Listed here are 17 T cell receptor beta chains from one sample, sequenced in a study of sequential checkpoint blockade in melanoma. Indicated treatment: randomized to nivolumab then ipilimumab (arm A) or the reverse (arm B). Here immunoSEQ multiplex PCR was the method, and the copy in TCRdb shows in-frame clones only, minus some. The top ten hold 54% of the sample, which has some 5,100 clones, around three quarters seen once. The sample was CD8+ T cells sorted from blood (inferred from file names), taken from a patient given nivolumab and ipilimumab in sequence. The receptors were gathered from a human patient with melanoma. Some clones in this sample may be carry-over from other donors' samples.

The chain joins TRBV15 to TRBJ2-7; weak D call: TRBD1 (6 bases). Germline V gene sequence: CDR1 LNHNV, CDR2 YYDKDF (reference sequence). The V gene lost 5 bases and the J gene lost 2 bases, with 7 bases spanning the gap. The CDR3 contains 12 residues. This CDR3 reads CATSGQTYEQYF. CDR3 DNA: TGTGCCACCAGCGGACAGACCTACGAGCAGTACTTC.

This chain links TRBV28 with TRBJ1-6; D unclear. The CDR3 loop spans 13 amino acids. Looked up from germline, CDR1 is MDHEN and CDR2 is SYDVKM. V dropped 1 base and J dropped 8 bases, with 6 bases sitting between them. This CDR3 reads CASSLSVYSPLHF. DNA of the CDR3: TGTGCCAGCAGTTTATCGGTCTATTCACCCCTCCACTTT.

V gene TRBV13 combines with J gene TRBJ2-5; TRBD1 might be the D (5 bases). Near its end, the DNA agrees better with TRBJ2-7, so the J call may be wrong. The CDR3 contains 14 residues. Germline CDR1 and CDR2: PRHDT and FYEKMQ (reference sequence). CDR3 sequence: CASSPQGWAHEQYF. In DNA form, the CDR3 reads TGTGCCAGCAGCCCTCAGGGTTGGGCTCACGAGCAGTACTTC.

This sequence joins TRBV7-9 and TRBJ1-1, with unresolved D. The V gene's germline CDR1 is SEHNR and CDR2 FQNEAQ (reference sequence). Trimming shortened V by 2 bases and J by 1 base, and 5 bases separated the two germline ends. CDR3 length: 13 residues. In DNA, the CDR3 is TGTGCCAGCAGCTTATCAGGGAACACTGAAGCTTTCTTT. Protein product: CASSLSGNTEAFF.

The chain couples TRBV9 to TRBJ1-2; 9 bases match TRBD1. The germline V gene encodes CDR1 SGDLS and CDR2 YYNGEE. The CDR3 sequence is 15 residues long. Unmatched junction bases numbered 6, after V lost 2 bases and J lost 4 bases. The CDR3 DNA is TGTGCCAGCAGCGTGACAGGGGGTAGTAGCTATGGCTACACCTTC. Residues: CASSVTGGSSYGYTF.

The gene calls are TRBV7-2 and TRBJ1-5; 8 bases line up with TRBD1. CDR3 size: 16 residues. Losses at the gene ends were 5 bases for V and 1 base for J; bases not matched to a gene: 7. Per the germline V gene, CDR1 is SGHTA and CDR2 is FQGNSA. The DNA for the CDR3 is TGTGCCAGCAGCCCCAGATGGACAGGGAGCAATCAGCCCCAGCATTTT. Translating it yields CASSPRWTGSNQPQHF.

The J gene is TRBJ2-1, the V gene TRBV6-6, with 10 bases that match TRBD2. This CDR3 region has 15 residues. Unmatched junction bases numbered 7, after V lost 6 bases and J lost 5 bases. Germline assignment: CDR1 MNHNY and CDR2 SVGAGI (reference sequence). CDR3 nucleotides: TGTGCCAGCAGATCGATAGCGGGGGGTAACAATGAGCAGTTCTTC. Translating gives CASRSIAGGNNEQFF.

The CDR3 sequence is CASSQGGEHEQYF. In DNA form, the CDR3 reads TGTGCCAGCAGCCAAGGGGGGGAGCACGAGCAGTACTTC. The V and J genes are TRBV4-2 and TRBJ2-7; D may be TRBD2 (6 bases). CDR1 LGHNA and CDR2 YNFKEQ come from the germline V gene. CDR3 length equals 13 residues. Trimming took 1 base from V and 5 from J, leaving 9 bases between them.

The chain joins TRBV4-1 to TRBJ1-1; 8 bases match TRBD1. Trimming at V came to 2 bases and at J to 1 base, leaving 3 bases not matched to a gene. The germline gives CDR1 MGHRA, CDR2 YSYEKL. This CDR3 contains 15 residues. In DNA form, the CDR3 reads TGCGCCAGCAGCCAACGCACAGGGGGGAACACTGAAGCTTTCTTT. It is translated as CASSQRTGGNTEAFF.

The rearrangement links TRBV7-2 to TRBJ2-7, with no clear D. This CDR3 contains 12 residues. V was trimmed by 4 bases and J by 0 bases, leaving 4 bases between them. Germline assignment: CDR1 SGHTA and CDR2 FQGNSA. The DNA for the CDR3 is TGTGCCAGCAGCTCGAGCTCCTACGAGCAGTACTTC. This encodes CASSSSSYEQYF.

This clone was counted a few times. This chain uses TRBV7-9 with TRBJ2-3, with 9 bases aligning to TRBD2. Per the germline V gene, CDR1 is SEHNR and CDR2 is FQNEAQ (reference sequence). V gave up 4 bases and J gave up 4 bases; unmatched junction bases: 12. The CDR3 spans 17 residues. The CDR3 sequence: CASSSPLRGGEPDTQYF. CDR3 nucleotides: TGTGCCAGCAGCTCGCCTCTTCGCGGGGGGGAACCAGATACGCAGTATTTT.

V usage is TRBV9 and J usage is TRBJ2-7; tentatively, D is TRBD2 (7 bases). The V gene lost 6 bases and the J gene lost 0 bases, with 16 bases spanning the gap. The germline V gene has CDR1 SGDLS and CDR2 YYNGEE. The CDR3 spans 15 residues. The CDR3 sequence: CASTRGAFNSYEQYF. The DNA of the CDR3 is TGTGCCAGCACCCGGGGGGCTTTCAACTCCTACGAGCAGTACTTC.

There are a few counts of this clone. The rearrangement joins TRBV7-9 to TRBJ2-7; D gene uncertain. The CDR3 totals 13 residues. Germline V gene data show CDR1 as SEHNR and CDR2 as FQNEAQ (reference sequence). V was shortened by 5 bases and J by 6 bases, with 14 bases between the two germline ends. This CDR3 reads CASSPVVALEQYF. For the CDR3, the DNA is TGTGCCAGCAGCCCTGTAGTTGCCCTCGAGCAGTACTTC.

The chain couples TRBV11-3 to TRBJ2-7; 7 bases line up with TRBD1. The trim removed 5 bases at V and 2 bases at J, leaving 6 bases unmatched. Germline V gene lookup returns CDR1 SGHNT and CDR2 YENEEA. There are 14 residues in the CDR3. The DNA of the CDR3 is TGTGCCAGCAGCCAGGCGACAGGGACCTACGAGCAGTACTTC. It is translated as CASSQATGTYEQYF.

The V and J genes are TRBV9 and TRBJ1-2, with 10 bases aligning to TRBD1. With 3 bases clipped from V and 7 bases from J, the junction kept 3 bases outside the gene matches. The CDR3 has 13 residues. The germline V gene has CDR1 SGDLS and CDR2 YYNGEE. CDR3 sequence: CASSGQGAVGYTF. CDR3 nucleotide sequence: TGTGCCAGCAGCGGACAGGGGGCAGTTGGCTACACCTTC.

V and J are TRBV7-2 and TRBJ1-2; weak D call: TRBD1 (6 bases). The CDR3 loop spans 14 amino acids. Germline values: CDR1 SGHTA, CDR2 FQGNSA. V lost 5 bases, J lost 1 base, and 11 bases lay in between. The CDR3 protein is CASSVNRVNYGYTF. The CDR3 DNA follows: TGTGCCAGCAGCGTAAACAGGGTTAACTATGGCTACACCTTC. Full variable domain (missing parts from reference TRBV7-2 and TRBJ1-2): GAGVSQSPSNKVTEKGKDVELRCDPISGHTALYWYRQSLGQGLEFLIYFQGNSAPDKSGLPSDRFSAERTGGSVSTLTIQRTQQEDSAVYLCASSVNRVNYGYTFGSGTRLTVV.

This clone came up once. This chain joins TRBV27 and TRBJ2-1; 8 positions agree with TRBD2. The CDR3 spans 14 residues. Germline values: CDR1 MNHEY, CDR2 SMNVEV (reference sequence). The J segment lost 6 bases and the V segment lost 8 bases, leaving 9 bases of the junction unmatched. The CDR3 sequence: CASRGAGAGNEQFF. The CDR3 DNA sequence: TGTGCCAGCCGGGGAGCGGGGGCAGGCAATGAGCAGTTCTTC.